This TCR beta chain originates from a study of regulatory T cells in long-lasting Graves disease. Notes on the study in general: The persistent group shared 2,741 public clonotypes, more than the approximately 890 shared by new patients. Persistent disease exhibited a predilection for TRBV28, TRBJ1-2 and TRBJ2-5.

This clonotype was detected ten times or more. What it binds is not known. Trimming cost V 6 bases and J 0 bases; bases outside gene matches: 9. The CDR3 loop spans 16 amino acids. Germline lookup yields CDR1 MNHEY and CDR2 SMNVEV (reference sequence). Time point described: persistent/refractory GD, antithyroid drugs over 5 years with positive TRAb. TCR sequences were obtained from RNA taken from PBMCs. All patients originated from an endocrinology department located in Xi'an, China. Approximately 9.6 milliliters of peripheral blood were drawn into EDTA tubes. In building TCR beta libraries, iRepertoire HTBI primers were used together with Arm-PCR of CDR3 regions. TCRdb analysed the multiplex PCR reads with MiXCR anew, one entry per CDR3 protein. The profile covers 600,000 to 800,000 distinct CDR3 sequences, with around 30% appearing a single time and under 50% taken by the ten largest.

The TCR originated in a female donor with Graves disease. Sequencing was performed on peripheral blood mononuclear cells (PBMCs), taken when the disease was refractory, from a patient treated with antithyroid drugs. The rearrangement uses TRBV27 and TRBJ1-1; 8 bases fit TRBD1. The CDR3 protein is CASRDREGAMNTEAFF. CDR3 sequence (DNA): TGTGCCAGCAGGGACAGGGAGGGGGCTATGAACACTGAAGCTTTCTTT.